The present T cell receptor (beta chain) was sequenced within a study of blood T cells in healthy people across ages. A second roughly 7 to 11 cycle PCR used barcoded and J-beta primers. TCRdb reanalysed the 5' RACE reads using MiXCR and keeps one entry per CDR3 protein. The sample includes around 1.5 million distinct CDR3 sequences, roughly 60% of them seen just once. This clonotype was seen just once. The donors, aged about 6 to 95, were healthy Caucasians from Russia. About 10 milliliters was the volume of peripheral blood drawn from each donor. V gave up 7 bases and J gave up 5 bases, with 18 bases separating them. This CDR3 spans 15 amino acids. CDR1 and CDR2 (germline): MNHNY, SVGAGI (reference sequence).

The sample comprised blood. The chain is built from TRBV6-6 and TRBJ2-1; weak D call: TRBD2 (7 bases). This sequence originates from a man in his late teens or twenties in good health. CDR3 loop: CASTPGDYTHNEQFF. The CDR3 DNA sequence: TGTGCCAGCACCCCAGGGGACTACACCCACAATGAGCAGTTCTTC.